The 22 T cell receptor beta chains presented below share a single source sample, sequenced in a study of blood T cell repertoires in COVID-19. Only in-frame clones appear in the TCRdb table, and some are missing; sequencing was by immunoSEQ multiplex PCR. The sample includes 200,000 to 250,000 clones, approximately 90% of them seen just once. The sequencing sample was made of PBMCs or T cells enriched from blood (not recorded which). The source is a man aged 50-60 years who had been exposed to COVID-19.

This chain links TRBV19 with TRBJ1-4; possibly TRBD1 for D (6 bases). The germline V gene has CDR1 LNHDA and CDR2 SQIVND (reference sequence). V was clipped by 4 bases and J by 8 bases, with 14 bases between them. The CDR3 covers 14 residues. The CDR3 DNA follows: TGTGCCAGTAGTACCCAGGACAGTGGCGAAAAACTGTTTTTT. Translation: CASSTQDSGEKLFF.

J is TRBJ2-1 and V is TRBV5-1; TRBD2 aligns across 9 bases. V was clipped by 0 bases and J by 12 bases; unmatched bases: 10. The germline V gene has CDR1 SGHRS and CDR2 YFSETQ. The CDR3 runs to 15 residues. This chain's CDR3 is CASSLGLAGPSLQFF. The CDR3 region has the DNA TGCGCCAGCAGCTTGGGTCTAGCGGGGCCCTCTTTGCAGTTCTTC. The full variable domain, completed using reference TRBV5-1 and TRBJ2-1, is KAGVTQTPRYLIKTRGQQVTLSCSPISGHRSVSWYQQTPGQGLQFLFEYFSETQRNKGNFPGRFSGRQFSNSRSEMNVSTLELGDSALYLCASSLGLAGPSLQFFGPGTRLTVL.

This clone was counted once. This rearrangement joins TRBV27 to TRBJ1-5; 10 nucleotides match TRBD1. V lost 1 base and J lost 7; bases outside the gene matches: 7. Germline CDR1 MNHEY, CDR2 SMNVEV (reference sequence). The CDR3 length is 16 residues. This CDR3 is CASSLWSPGQGQPQHF. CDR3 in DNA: TGTGCCAGCAGTTTATGGTCTCCGGGACAGGGGCAGCCCCAGCATTTT.

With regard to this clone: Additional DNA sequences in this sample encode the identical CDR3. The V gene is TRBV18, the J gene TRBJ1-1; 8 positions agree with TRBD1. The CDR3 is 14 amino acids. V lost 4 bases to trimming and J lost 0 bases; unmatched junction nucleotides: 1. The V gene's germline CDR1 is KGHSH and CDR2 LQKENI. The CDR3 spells CASSQGQVNTEAFF. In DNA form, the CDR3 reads TGTGCCAGCTCACAGGGACAGGTGAACACTGAAGCTTTCTTT. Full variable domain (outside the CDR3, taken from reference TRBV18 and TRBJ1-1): NAGVMQNPRHLVRRRGQEARLRCSPMKGHSHVYWYRQLPEEGLKFMVYLQKENIIDESGMPKERFSAEFPKEGPSILRIQQVVRGDSAAYFCASSQGQVNTEAFFGQGTRLTVV.

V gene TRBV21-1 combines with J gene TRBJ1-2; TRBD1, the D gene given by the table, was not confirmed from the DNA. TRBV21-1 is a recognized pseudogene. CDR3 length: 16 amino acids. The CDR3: CASSTQSTGRLNGYTF. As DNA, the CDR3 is TGTGCCAGCAGCACCCAGTCGACAGGGAGGCTGAATGGCTACACCTTC.

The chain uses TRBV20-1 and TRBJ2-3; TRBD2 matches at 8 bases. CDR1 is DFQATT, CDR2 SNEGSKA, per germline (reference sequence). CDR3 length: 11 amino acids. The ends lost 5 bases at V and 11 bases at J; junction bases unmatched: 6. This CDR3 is CSALRGGMQYF. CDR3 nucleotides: TGCAGTGCTCTTCGGGGGGGCATGCAGTATTTT.

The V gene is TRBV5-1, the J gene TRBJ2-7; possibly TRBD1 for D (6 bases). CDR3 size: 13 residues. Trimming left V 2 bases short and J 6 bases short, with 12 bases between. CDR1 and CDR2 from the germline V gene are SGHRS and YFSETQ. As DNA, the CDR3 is TGCGCCAGCAGCTTAGACACAGGGCGCGAGCAGTACTTC. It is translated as CASSLDTGREQYF.

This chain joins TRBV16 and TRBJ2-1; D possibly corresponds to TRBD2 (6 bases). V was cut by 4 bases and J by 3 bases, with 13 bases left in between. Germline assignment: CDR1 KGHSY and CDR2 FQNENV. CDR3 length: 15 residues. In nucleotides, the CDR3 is TGTGCCAGCAGCCCCACCGTGGGGGGCTACAATGAGCAGTTCTTC. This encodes CASSPTVGGYNEQFF.

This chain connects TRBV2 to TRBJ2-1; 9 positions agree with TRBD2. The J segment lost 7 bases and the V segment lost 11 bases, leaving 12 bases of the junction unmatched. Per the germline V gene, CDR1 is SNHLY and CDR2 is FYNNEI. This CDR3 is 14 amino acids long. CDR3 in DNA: TGTGCCTCCCGTGGCAGCGGGAGGCGGAATGAGCAGTTCTTC. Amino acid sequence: CASRGSGRRNEQFF.

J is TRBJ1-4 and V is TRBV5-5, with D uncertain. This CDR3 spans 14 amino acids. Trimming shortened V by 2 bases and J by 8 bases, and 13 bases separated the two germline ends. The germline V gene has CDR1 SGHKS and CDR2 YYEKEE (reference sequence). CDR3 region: CASSLGGLGEKLFF. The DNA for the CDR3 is TGTGCCAGCAGCTTAGGAGGGCTCGGAGAAAAACTGTTTTTT.

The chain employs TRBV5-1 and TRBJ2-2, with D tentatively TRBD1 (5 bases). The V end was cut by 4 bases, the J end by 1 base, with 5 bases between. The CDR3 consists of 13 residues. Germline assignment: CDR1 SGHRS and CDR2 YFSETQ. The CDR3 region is CASSRGNTGELFF. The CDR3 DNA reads TGCGCCAGCAGCAGGGGGAACACCGGGGAGCTGTTTTTT.

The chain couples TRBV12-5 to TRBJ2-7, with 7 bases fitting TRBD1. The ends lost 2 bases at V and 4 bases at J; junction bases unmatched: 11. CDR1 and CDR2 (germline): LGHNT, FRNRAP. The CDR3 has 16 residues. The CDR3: CASGLFGSDREYEQYV. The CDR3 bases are TGTGCTAGTGGTTTGTTTGGGAGTGACAGGGAGTACGAGCAGTACGTC.

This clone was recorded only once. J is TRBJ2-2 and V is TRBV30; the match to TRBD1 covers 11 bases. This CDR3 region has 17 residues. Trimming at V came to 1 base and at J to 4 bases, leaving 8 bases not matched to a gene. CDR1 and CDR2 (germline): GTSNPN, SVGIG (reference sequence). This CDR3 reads CAWSAFGQGAFTGELFF. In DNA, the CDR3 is TGTGCCTGGAGTGCTTTTGGACAGGGGGCTTTCACCGGGGAGCTGTTTTTT.

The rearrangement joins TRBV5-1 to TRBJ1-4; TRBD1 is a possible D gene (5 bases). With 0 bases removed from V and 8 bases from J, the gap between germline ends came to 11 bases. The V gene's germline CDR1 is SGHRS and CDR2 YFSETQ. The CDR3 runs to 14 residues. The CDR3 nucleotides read TGCGCCAGCAGCTTGGGCGGGGGATCGGAAAAACTGTTTTTT. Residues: CASSLGGGSEKLFF.

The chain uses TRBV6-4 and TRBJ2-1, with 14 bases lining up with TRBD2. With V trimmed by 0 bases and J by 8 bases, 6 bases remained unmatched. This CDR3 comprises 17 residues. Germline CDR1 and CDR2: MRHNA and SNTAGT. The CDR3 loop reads CASSDSSGTSGRYEQFF. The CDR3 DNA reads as TGTGCCAGCAGTGACTCTTCCGGGACTAGCGGGAGATATGAGCAGTTCTTC.

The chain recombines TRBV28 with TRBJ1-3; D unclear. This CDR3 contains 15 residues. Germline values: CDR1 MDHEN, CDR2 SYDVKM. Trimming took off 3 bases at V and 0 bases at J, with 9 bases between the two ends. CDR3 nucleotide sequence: TGTGCCAGCAGTTTTACTCTGAGCTCTGGAAACACCATATATTTT. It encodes CASSFTLSSGNTIYF.

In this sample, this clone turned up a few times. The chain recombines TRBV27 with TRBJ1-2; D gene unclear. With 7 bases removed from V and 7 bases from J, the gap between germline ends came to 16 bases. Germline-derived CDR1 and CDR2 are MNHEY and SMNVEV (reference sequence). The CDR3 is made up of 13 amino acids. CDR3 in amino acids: CASKHPPGGGYTF. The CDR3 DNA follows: TGTGCCAGCAAGCACCCGCCCGGAGGTGGCTACACCTTC.

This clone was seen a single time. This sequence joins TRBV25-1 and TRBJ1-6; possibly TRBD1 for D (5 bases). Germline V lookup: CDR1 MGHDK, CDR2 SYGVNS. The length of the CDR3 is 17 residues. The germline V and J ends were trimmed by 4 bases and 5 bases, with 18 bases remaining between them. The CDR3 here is CASSARRRGSDNSPLHF. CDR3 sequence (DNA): TGTGCCAGCAGTGCTCGGCGGCGGGGGTCGGATAATTCACCCCTCCACTTT.

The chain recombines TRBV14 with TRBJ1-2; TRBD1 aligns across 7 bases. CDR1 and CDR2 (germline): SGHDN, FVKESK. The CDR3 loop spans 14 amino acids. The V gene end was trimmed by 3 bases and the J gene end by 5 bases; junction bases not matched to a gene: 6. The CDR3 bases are TGTGCCAGCAGCCATTTGACAGGGAAGTATGGCTACACCTTC. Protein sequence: CASSHLTGKYGYTF.

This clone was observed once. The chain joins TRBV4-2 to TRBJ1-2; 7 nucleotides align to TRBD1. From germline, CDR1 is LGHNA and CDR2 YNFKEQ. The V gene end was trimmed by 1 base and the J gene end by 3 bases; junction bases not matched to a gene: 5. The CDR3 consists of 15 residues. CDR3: CASSQAPGQYYGYTF. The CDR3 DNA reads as TGTGCCAGCAGCCAAGCTCCGGGACAGTACTATGGCTACACCTTC.

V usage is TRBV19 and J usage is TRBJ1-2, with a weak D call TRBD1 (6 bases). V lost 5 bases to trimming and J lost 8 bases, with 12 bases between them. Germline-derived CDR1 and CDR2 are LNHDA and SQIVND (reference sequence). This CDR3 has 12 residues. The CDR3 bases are TGTGCCAGTAGTGCCCGACAGGAGGGCTACACCTTC. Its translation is CASSARQEGYTF.

The CDR3 loop reads CASSEASPQVLGNTIYF. The CDR3 DNA reads as TGTGCCAGCAGTGAAGCGTCCCCGCAGGTTTTAGGAAACACCATATATTTT. V is TRBV6-1 and J is TRBJ1-3; no definite D call. Germline V gene lookup returns CDR1 MNHNS and CDR2 SASEGT. Trimming took 0 bases from V and 4 from J, leaving 16 bases between them. There are 17 residues in the CDR3.